The rows below give T cell receptor beta chains drawn from one sample of a study of HIV-infected patients and healthy controls. TCRdb redid the calling of the 5' RACE reads with MiXCR, one entry per CDR3 protein. Altogether 6,600 or so distinct CDR3 sequences are present, over 7.5% being singletons, with the ten largest covering around 20%. The sample was blood, taken during antiretroviral therapy. All receptors derive from an adult with HIV infection. CDR3s include the opening cysteine and the closing phenylalanine or tryptophan. Each record gives: V gene, D gene, J gene, clone size, CDR3 DNA, CDR3 protein. The D gene is left open where the match is weak. Size values are once, few and many counts, or a class for expanded clones, and some rows have none.

V: TRBV9; D: .; J: TRBJ2-7; size: medium-sized; DNA: TGTGCCAGCAGCCCCCGCGTGTCGGTCTACGAGCAGTACTTC; CDR3: CASSPRVSVYEQYF
V: TRBV18; D: .; J: TRBJ2-6; size: medium-sized; DNA: TGTGCCAGCTCAGGCTTCGCAGGGTCCCCTGTCGGGGCCAACGTCCTGACTTTC; CDR3: CASSGFAGSPVGANVLTF
V: TRBV6-2/TRBV6-3; D: .; J: TRBJ2-1; size: many; DNA: TGTGCCAGCAGTTACTCGGGAGTCCCGTCCTACAATGAGCAGTTCTTC; CDR3: CASSYSGVPSYNEQFF
V: TRBV6-2/TRBV6-3; D: .; J: TRBJ1-1; size: medium-sized; DNA: TGTGCCAGCAGTTACACAGTCCTGAACACTGAAGCTTTCTTT; CDR3: CASSYTVLNTEAFF
V: TRBV4-1; D: .; J: TRBJ2-2; size: few; DNA: TGCGCCAGCAGCCAAGCGGAAATGGCCGGGGAGCTGTTTTTT; CDR3: CASSQAEMAGELFF
V: TRBV7-2; D: .; J: TRBJ2-5; size: .; DNA: TGTGCCAGCAGCAGACAGTACCAAGAGACCCAGTACTTC; CDR3: CASSRQYQETQYF
V: TRBV7-9; D: .; J: TRBJ2-7; size: many; DNA: TGTGCCAGCAGCCCGAACCCCTACGAGCAGTACTTC; CDR3: CASSPNPYEQYF
V: TRBV3-1; D: .; J: TRBJ1-1; size: few; DNA: TGTGCCAGCAGTCTTAGACCCACGAACACTGAAGCTTTCTTT; CDR3: CASSLRPTNTEAFF
V: TRBV11-2; D: TRBD2; J: TRBJ2-5; size: .; DNA: TGTGCCGTTCGGGGGGTCGGCGGACAAGAGACCCAGTACTTC; CDR3: CAVRGVGGQETQYF
V: TRBV28; D: .; J: TRBJ1-1; size: many; DNA: TGTGCCAGCAGTCCCCCGGAGGGTACGAACACTGAAGCTTTCTTT; CDR3: CASSPPEGTNTEAFF
V: TRBV2; D: TRBD1; J: TRBJ1-5; size: medium-sized; DNA: TGTGCCAGCAGTGAGGACAGGGTGGGCCAGCCCCAGCATTTT; CDR3: CASSEDRVGQPQHF
V: TRBV12-3/TRBV12-4; D: .; J: TRBJ2-5; size: medium-sized; DNA: TGTGCCACCCGTCTCGAGGGGGAAGGGGGGACCCAGTACTTC; CDR3: CATRLEGEGGTQYF
V: TRBV5-1; D: .; J: TRBJ2-3; size: .; DNA: TGCGCCAGCAGCTTGGGTTTCCAAGCAGATACGCAGTATTTT; CDR3: CASSLGFQADTQYF
V: TRBV6-5; D: .; J: TRBJ1-5; size: .; DNA: TGTGCCAGCAGTTCTGGACAGCGCAATCAGCCCCAGCATTTT; CDR3: CASSSGQRNQPQHF
V: TRBV7-7; D: .; J: TRBJ1-3; size: many; DNA: TGTGCCAGCAGCTTGGGGGAGGACTCTGGAAACACCATATATTTT; CDR3: CASSLGEDSGNTIYF
V: TRBV4-2; D: .; J: TRBJ1-2; size: many; DNA: TGTGCCAGCAGCCAGGGTTCCCTTCGGGGGCTAGGTGGCTACACCTTC; CDR3: CASSQGSLRGLGGYTF
V: TRBV19; D: .; J: TRBJ2-5; size: many; DNA: TGTGCCAGTACGGGAGAGACCCAGTACTTC; CDR3: CASTGETQYF
V: TRBV15; D: .; J: TRBJ1-1; size: many; DNA: TGTGCCACCAGCTGGGGCGATGACACTGAAGCTTTCTTT; CDR3: CATSWGDDTEAFF
V: TRBV20-1; D: .; J: TRBJ1-2; size: many; DNA: TGCAGTGCTAACAATCAGACTTACGGATATGGCTACACCTTC; CDR3: CSANNQTYGYGYTF
V: TRBV27; D: .; J: TRBJ2-7; size: medium-sized; DNA: TGTGCCAGCAGTCCGCCGGGCCTCTACGAGCAGTACTTC; CDR3: CASSPPGLYEQYF